This TCR beta chain was profiled in a study of response to subunit inactivated influenza vaccine (dated by TCRdb to 2017 to 2018). Background for the entire study: To follow how T cells responded to a trivalent subunit inactivated influenza vaccine, the researchers relied on deep quantitative profiling of the T cell receptor repertoire.

Library prep was done by RT-PCR. Sequencer: Illumina HiSeq 2500. TCRdb took the public reads, trimmed them with fastp at Q25, ran MiXCR for clone calling and kept in-frame beta chains. Every distinct CDR3 protein forms one entry, paired with its most common genes and DNA. This sample gives 450,000 to 550,000 distinct CDR3 sequences in total; around 25% of them show up just once. The biggest ten clones account for over 1.5% of the sample. The germline V gene (reference sequence) provides CDR1 MNHEY and CDR2 SMNVEV. Relative to germline, V is missing 7 bases and J is missing 6 bases, with 13 bases of the junction outside any gene match. Including cysteine and phenylalanine, the CDR3 has 15 amino acids. The read is trimmed to its CDR3 DNA, 45 bases read in frame from base 1. In regard to this clonotype: The specificity of this receptor is unknown. The record has no base qualities; no much larger clone is one base away.

The research as a whole found: The authors proposed that each seasonal influenza vaccination may bring in only a limited number of new T cells.

The sequence is built from TRBV27 and TRBJ2-7, and 9 junction bases match TRBD2. This TCR came from a man in his fifties or sixties who received an inactivated influenza vaccine. Donor details come from another sample of the same person, matched by shared clones. Sample: CD4+ T cells sorted from PBMCs, taken about 5 days after vaccination. The DNA sequence is as follows: TGTGCCAGCATCGTAGCGGGGGATACACCGTGCGAGCAGTACTTC. Translated, this is CASIVAGDTPCEQYF.